Presented here are 8 T cell receptor beta chains from one specimen sequenced in a study of blood T cell repertoires in COVID-19. TCRdb's copy holds only in-frame clones and misses some; the assay was immunoSEQ multiplex PCR. The sample has about 480,000 clones, about 88% seen once. The sample comprised peripheral blood. The receptor source for this set is a man aged 18-30 years with COVID-19, enrolled during active disease.

V gene TRBV11-3 combines with J gene TRBJ2-5; D possibly corresponds to TRBD1 (6 bases). The CDR3 is 14 residues long. V was clipped by 2 bases and J by 2 bases, with 9 bases between them. Germline assignment: CDR1 SGHNT and CDR2 YENEEA. The CDR3 sequence is CASSLPGQQETQYF. CDR3 nucleotides: TGTGCCAGCAGCTTACCCGGACAGCAAGAGACCCAGTACTTC.

The chain is built from TRBV2 and TRBJ2-5; the D gene is possibly TRBD1 (6 bases). Germline V lookup: CDR1 SNHLY, CDR2 FYNNEI. This CDR3 is 15 amino acids long. The germline V and J ends were trimmed by 4 bases and 4 bases, with 16 bases remaining between them. CDR3 residues: CASSVLGGSGETQYF. In DNA, the CDR3 is TGTGCCAGCAGTGTCCTTGGGGGCTCTGGAGAGACCCAGTACTTC.

Regarding this clone: This CDR3 is also generated by other DNA sequences in the sample. The chain joins TRBV7-9 to TRBJ2-7; D remains ambiguous. This CDR3 comprises 12 residues. Germline V gives CDR1 SEHNR, CDR2 FQNEAQ (reference sequence). V shed 2 bases and J shed 4 bases, with 6 bases lying between them. CDR3 DNA sequence: TGTGCCAGCAGCTTAAGTAGTTACGAGCAGTACTTC. It yields the protein CASSLSSYEQYF.

J is TRBJ1-2 and V is TRBV3-1 (or the pseudogene TRBV3-2); perhaps TRBD1 as D (5 bases). The ends were cut back, 0 bases at V and 1 base at J, with 9 bases in the middle. This CDR3 spans 15 amino acids. The germline CDR1 and CDR2 sequences are LGHDT and YNNKEL (reference sequence). Here the CDR3 DNA reads TGTGCCAGCAGCCAAGATCTCGGGGGTAACTATGGCTACACCTTC. Translating gives CASSQDLGGNYGYTF.

CDR3 region: CASSTDSTGGEAYNEQFF. CDR3 coding DNA: TGTGCCAGTAGTACCGATTCTACAGGGGGCGAGGCCTACAATGAGCAGTTCTTC. The V and J genes are TRBV19 and TRBJ2-1, with 9 bases lining up with TRBD1. After removal of 4 bases from V and 2 bases from J, the junction contained 12 bases not matched to a gene. CDR1 is LNHDA, CDR2 SQIVND, per germline (reference sequence). The CDR3 sequence is 18 residues long.

This chain joins TRBV28 and TRBJ2-5, with 9 bases matching TRBD2. J lost 2 bases, V lost 2 bases, and 3 bases had no gene match. CDR3 size: 15 residues. CDR1 and CDR2 (germline): MDHEN, SYDVKM. This chain's CDR3 is CASSLTSGYQETQYF. The CDR3 DNA sequence: TGTGCCAGCAGTTTAACTAGCGGGTATCAAGAGACCCAGTACTTC. The full variable domain, its missing parts supplied by reference TRBV28 and TRBJ2-5, is DVKVTQSSRYLVKRTGEKVFLECVQDMDHENMFWYRQDPGLGLRLIYFSYDVKMKEKGDIPEGYSVSREKKERFSLILESASTNQTSMYLCASSLTSGYQETQYFGPGTRLLVL.

The chain joins TRBV3-1 (or the pseudogene TRBV3-2) to TRBJ2-7, with a weak D call TRBD2 (5 bases). CDR3 length: 16 amino acids. V shed 0 bases and J shed 0 bases, with 12 bases lying between them. Looked up from germline, CDR1 is LGHDT and CDR2 is YNNKEL (reference sequence). CDR3 amino acids: CASSQDLGEDSYEQYF. The CDR3 DNA reads TGTGCCAGCAGCCAAGATCTGGGAGAAGACTCCTACGAGCAGTACTTC.

The chain recombines TRBV21-1 with TRBJ2-1; whether TRBD1, the table's D call, matches the DNA was not checked. TRBV21-1 is annotated as a pseudogene. The CDR3 length is 16 residues. For the CDR3, the DNA is TGTGCCAGCAGACCCGCCCGGGACATCTCCTACAATGAGCAGTTCTTC. This gives the protein CASRPARDISYNEQFF.